These 14 T cell receptor beta chains share one sample of origin, sequenced in a study of blood T cell repertoires in COVID-19. Assay used: immunoSEQ multiplex PCR; TCRdb lists only in-frame clones, some missing. Of 68,000 or so clones in the sample, roughly 82% were seen once. Sequenced sample: peripheral blood. The receptors were gathered from a human donor in a cohort sampled during active COVID-19.

This clone was observed a handful of times. The chain uses TRBV4-3 and TRBJ1-1, with 9 positions matching TRBD1. Germline lookup yields CDR1 LGHNA and CDR2 YSLEER. The junction had 10 bases not matched to a gene; V was cut back by 4 bases and J by 4 bases. The length of the CDR3 is 16 residues. CDR3 loop: CASSPLSPGQGTEAFF. In nucleotides, the CDR3 is TGCGCCAGCAGCCCACTATCCCCGGGACAGGGCACTGAAGCTTTCTTT.

This chain uses TRBV11-2 with TRBJ2-1, with 14 bases fitting TRBD2. V lost 3 bases, J lost 1 base, and 2 bases stayed unmatched. Germline V gene data show CDR1 as SGHAT and CDR2 as FQNNGV. The length of the CDR3 is 17 residues. DNA for the CDR3: TGTGCCAGCAGCTTGACTAGCGGGGGGGCATCCTACAATGAGCAGTTCTTC. This sequence encodes CASSLTSGGASYNEQFF.

V is TRBV27 and J is TRBJ2-3, with D possibly being TRBD1 (6 bases). Trimming stripped 3 bases from V and 5 bases from J, with 9 bases between. The CDR3 is 13 residues long. CDR1 and CDR2 (germline): MNHEY, SMNVEV (reference sequence). The CDR3 spells CASSFGGRDTQYF. The CDR3 bases are TGTGCCAGCAGTTTTGGGGGCCGAGATACGCAGTATTTT.

The chain uses TRBV19 and TRBJ1-1; weak D call: TRBD1 (6 bases). Per the germline V gene, CDR1 is LNHDA and CDR2 is SQIVND (reference sequence). This CDR3 region has 14 residues. Trimming cost V 6 bases and J 7 bases, with 18 bases left between them. The CDR3 loop is CASSGATGFNEAFF. In nucleotides, the CDR3 is TGTGCCAGTAGCGGAGCCACAGGGTTTAATGAAGCTTTCTTT.

This clone was counted a few times. The J gene is TRBJ2-1, the V gene TRBV29-1; no definite D call. V was clipped by 1 base and J by 13 bases, with 11 bases between them. Per germline, CDR1 SQVTM and CDR2 ANQGSEA. The CDR3 length is 11 residues. CDR3 loop: CSVEVSQVQFF. The CDR3 DNA reads TGCAGCGTTGAAGTAAGTCAGGTACAGTTCTTC.

The gene calls are TRBV19 and TRBJ2-6; 7 bases are a match to TRBD1. V was pared by 3 bases and J by 0 bases, with 5 bases of the junction left unmatched. The CDR3 runs to 17 residues. Per the germline V gene, CDR1 is LNHDA and CDR2 is SQIVND (reference sequence). The CDR3 loop is CASSIPRGISGANVLTF. The DNA for the CDR3 is TGTGCCAGTAGTATTCCCAGGGGGATCTCTGGGGCCAACGTCCTGACTTTC.

V and J are TRBV7-2 and TRBJ2-1; a possible D gene is TRBD2 (6 bases). Germline assignment: CDR1 SGHTA and CDR2 FQGNSA. The CDR3 has 15 residues. The V end was cut by 3 bases, the J end by 1 base, with 10 bases between. CDR3 nucleotides: TGTGCCAGCAGCTTGGGGGGTAGATCCTACAATGAGCAGTTCTTC. Translated, it gives CASSLGGRSYNEQFF.

The chain joins TRBV12-3 or TRBV12-4 to TRBJ2-7; maybe TRBD2 (7 bases). V was trimmed by 8 bases and J by 0 bases, leaving 11 bases between them. This CDR3 is built from 13 residues. The CDR3 here is CASGGAPSYEQYF. The CDR3, as DNA: TGTGCCAGCGGGGGGGCTCCCTCCTACGAGCAGTACTTC.

The rearrangement joins TRBV5-1 to TRBJ2-1, with 8 bases fitting TRBD1. The germline V gene encodes CDR1 SGHRS and CDR2 YFSETQ. The ends lost 4 bases at V and 3 bases at J; junction bases unmatched: 9. This CDR3 spans 16 amino acids. The CDR3 DNA reads TGCGCCAGCAGCCACGGACAGGGACGGGGCTACAATGAGCAGTTCTTC. As protein: CASSHGQGRGYNEQFF.

This sequence joins TRBV5-1 and TRBJ2-3; TRBD2 agrees at 11 bases. The CDR3 loop spans 16 amino acids. CDR1 and CDR2 from the germline V gene are SGHRS and YFSETQ. V was pared by 4 bases and J by 4 bases, with 8 bases of the junction left unmatched. In nucleotides, the CDR3 is TGCGCCAGCAGCAGGGACCTAGCGGGGGGCCCAGATACGCAGTATTTT. Translated, it gives CASSRDLAGGPDTQYF.

The V and J genes are TRBV28 and TRBJ2-7; 7 bases are a match to TRBD1. Trimming cost V 2 bases and J 4 bases; bases outside gene matches: 8. The length of the CDR3 is 15 residues. The germline V gene encodes CDR1 MDHEN and CDR2 SYDVKM. DNA of the CDR3: TGTGCCAGCAGTTTACTACCCTCGACAGGGTACGAGCAGTACTTC. The encoded protein is CASSLLPSTGYEQYF.

The J gene is TRBJ1-3, the V gene TRBV6-4; D remains ambiguous. Germline V lookup: CDR1 MRHNA, CDR2 SNTAGT. V was shortened by 3 bases and J by 0 bases, with 9 bases between the two germline ends. The CDR3 extends over 15 amino acids. CDR3 in amino acids: CASSEAGSSGNTIYF. DNA for the CDR3: TGTGCCAGCAGTGAAGCGGGCAGCTCTGGAAACACCATATATTTT.

The chain is built from TRBV18 and TRBJ1-2; 8 nucleotides align to TRBD1. This CDR3 comprises 17 residues. CDR1 is KGHSH and CDR2 is LQKENI in the germline V gene. V shed 1 base, J shed 4 bases, and the junction held 11 bases outside the gene matches. This CDR3 reads CASSPLRDRGGSYGYTF. The CDR3 coding sequence is TGTGCCAGCTCACCACTTCGTGACAGGGGTGGGAGCTATGGCTACACCTTC.

The V gene is TRBV5-6, the J gene TRBJ1-1, with D perhaps TRBD1 (5 bases). Looked up from germline, CDR1 is SGHDT and CDR2 is YYEEEE. V gave up 3 bases and J gave up 7 bases, with 13 bases separating them. The CDR3 sequence is 13 residues long. The CDR3 DNA sequence: TGTGCCAGCAGCTCTGGGGGGAGGGTTGAAGCTTTCTTT. Translation: CASSSGGRVEAFF. Drawing the rest from reference TRBV5-6 and TRBJ1-1, the complete variable domain is DAGVTQSPTHLIKTRGQQVTLRCSPKSGHDTVSWYQQALGQGPQFIFQYYEEEERQRGNFPDRFSGHQFPNYSSELNVNALLLGDSALYLCASSSGGRVEAFFGQGTRLTVV.